This T cell receptor (beta chain) was profiled in a study of somatic mutations in cytotoxic T cells in rheumatoid arthritis. Study background: It was right after diagnosis, before any treatment, that patient blood (30 ml EDTA) was drawn. Using a FACSAria II or Sony SH800, a portion of the V beta antibody-stained T-cell populations were flow-sorted at nearly 100% purity, and among those populations were V beta1+ cells that were then sequenced for TCRB. General observations from the study: A significant difference in CD8+ T-cell clonality was not found between rheumatoid arthritis patients and age-matched healthy controls.

Profiled with immunoSEQ multiplex PCR; TCRdb holds only in-frame clones, not every one. The data show roughly 11,000 clones, 65% to 80% seen once. About this clone itself: As yet, its antigen is unknown.

V was trimmed by 5 bases and J by 2 bases, leaving 19 bases between them. This CDR3 is built from 17 residues. Germline CDR1 reads SGHVS; CDR2 reads FNYEAQ. The chain has TRBV7-6 and TRBJ2-1; TRBD1 or TRBD2 may be the D gene (6 bases each). Sequencing was carried out using CD8+ T cells sorted from blood. The receptor comes from an adult with rheumatoid arthritis. The CDR3, as DNA: TGTGCCAGCAGCCTCAGACAAAGGGGGGCCCCCTACAATGAGCAGTTCTTC. Its translation is CASSLRQRGAPYNEQFF.